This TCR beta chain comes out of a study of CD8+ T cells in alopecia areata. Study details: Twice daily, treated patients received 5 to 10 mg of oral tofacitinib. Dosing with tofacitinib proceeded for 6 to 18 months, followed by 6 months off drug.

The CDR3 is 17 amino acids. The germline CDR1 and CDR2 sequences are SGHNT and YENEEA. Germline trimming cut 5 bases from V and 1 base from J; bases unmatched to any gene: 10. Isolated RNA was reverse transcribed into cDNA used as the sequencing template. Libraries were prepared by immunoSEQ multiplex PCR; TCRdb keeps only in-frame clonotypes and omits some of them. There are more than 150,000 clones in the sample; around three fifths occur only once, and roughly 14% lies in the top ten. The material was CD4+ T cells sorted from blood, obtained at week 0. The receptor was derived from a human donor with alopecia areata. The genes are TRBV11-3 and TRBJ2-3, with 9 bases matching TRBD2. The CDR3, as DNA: TGTGCCAGCAGCCCTGGCGGGGGGGCAGGAGGCACAGATACGCAGTATTTT. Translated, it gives CASSPGGGAGGTDTQYF.